The clone carrying this TCR beta chain was counted only a few times. Its antigen remains unknown. This sample was taken from a study of T cell repertoires in cytomegalovirus infection. Notes on the study in general: The response measured ex vivo was dominated by TCR beta clonotypes (HLA-C-restricted and CMV-specific).

The junction had 10 bases not matched to a gene; V was cut back by 4 bases and J by 15 bases. The germline V gene has CDR1 MNHEY and CDR2 SVGEGT. The CDR3 runs to 13 residues. MiXCR was run by TCRdb on the reads, yielding one entry per CDR3 protein. The table records about 140,000 distinct CDR3 sequences, about 6.1% of them present only once. Sequenced material: PBMCs. The source of this sequence is a human donor in good health (CMV status not recorded). Some clones in this sample may be carry-over from other donors' samples. This chain uses TRBV6-2 or TRBV6-3 with TRBJ2-1; 9 bases line up with TRBD1. For the CDR3, the DNA is TGTGCCAGCAGTTTAGACCGGGACAGGGCGGCGTTCTTC. It yields the protein CASSLDRDRAAFF.